This paragraph reports one T cell receptor beta chain. Profiling relied on immunoSEQ multiplex PCR, and the TCRdb table lists in-frame clones only, not all of them. Of 97,000 or so clones in the sample, roughly nine tenths are singletons; the top ten hold roughly 4%. From the 120-subject validation cohort, which was separate from the roughly 620-subject first cohort, the donors were drawn. This specimen belongs to a study of cytomegalovirus exposure and HLA in healthy donors. Overall study: The 110 or so validation repertoires used a platform that matched the one used for the approximately 670 first-cohort repertoires, as a later analysis reported.

Germline V CDR1 and CDR2: SGHTA, FQGNSA. The CDR3 totals 16 residues. The V and J ends lost 11 bases and 0 bases, in that order; junction bases with no gene match: 12. The sample was PBMCs. The V call is TRBV7-2, the J call TRBJ2-1; 8 bases match TRBD2. This sequence was found in a woman aged 30 to 39 in good health and CMV-seronegative. The CDR3 here is CARGRTLAPSYNEQFF. Here the CDR3 DNA reads TGTGCCCGCGGGAGGACACTAGCGCCCTCCTACAATGAGCAGTTCTTC.